There are many counts of the clone carrying this TCR beta chain. Its antigen is unidentified. These data belong to a study of neurological immune-mediated disorders. The wider study: Within the group of 34 multiple sclerosis patients, approximately 31 were relapsing-remitting, while 3 were secondary progressive.

As for the cDNA, it was generated by 5'RACE with 10-nucleotide random UMIs. From the 5' RACE reads, TCRdb called clonotypes with MiXCR, one entry per CDR3 protein. The sample has 50,000 or so distinct CDR3 sequences, more than 3% seen once. Whole-study results and caveats: No CDR3 amino acid sequences recurred among expanded clones across subjects, suggesting private repertoires in all groups. Healthy controls had more TCR clonal expansion than multiple sclerosis, which showed the least, whereas HTLV-1-associated myelopathy showed the most.

Per germline, CDR1 MDHEN and CDR2 SYDVKM. Trimming left V 3 bases short and J 0 bases short, with 9 bases between. CDR3 length: 15 residues. The origin of this receptor is a woman aged 60-70 years with multiple sclerosis. The V gene is TRBV28, the J gene TRBJ1-5; D unresolved. Sequencing was done on a sample of PBMCs. The CDR3 protein is CASSFPGVSNQPQHF. The CDR3 nucleotides read TGTGCCAGCAGTTTTCCAGGAGTTAGCAATCAGCCCCAGCATTTT.